The entry below describes one TCR beta chain. This clonotype was recorded many times. Its antigen has not been determined. No base qualities exist here, and no much larger clone lies one base off it. The method was 5' RACE. Instrument on record: Illumina HiSeq 2000. A universal primer binding site was introduced by template switching, and a unique molecular identifier was present in the final cDNA, enabling accurate counting of TCR cDNA molecules. First-strand cDNA for TCR alpha and beta chains was synthesized from specific primers in the conserved constant-segment region. To control for contamination, every cDNA library was double barcoded, receiving both a SMART-Mk sample barcode and Illumina barcodes. TruSeq adapter sequences and Illumina sample barcodes were added in two successive PCR steps. The TCR alpha and beta cDNA libraries were sequenced on the Illumina HiSeq platform using custom primers. Per the source publication's procedure: Raw reads were processed with MiGEC to extract unique molecular identifiers, and MiXCR was used to determine CDR3 positions. For each individual, recombination models were inferred using an EM algorithm with the repgenHMM and IGoR tools. The analysis of shared clonotypes was done with the tcR package in R, with sharing normalized by the product of cloneset sizes. To study raw recombination free of thymic and clonal selection effects, out-of-frame nonproductive sequences were analyzed. The public reads were reprocessed in TCRdb via fastp at Q25 and MiXCR, keeping in-frame beta chains. Identical CDR3 protein sequences are pooled into one entry, listed with their most common genes and DNA. The V and J calls were determined by TCRdb, not by the authors. Here the sample has 200,000 or so distinct CDR3 sequences; 7.5% occur a single time. The top ten clones comprise 1.9% of the sample.

This record comes from a study of identical twins (dated by TCRdb to 2016 to 2017). Concerning the study at large: TCR alpha and beta repertoires from monozygotic twins, unrelated adults of various ages and cord blood were deep-sequenced to test whether fetal clonotypes persist. Replicate twin experiments were performed at different times using different library preparation protocols to rule out contamination. The paper as a whole reports these results and caveats: Compared with coincidental sharing between unrelated individuals, out-of-frame TCR alpha sequences shared between twins had an excess of sequences with low generation probability. Out-of-frame TCR alpha sharing in monozygotic twins was systematically underestimated by recombination models, whereas sharing between unrelated individuals was in agreement with the recombination models. Because the same donors could not be followed over many years, the conclusions relied on cross-sectional statistical analysis. Invariant T cells such as MAIT and iNKT could partly confound zero-insertion analyses, though diverse VJ usage argued against this for most clonotypes. Abundant cord blood beta clonotypes had fewer insertions, young adult naive repertoires showed a similar but weaker trend, and memory repertoires showed no such trend. The excess sharing between twins in beta out-of-frame sequences was weaker because fewer shared sequences reduced the signal-to-noise ratio.

From the cysteine through the phenylalanine, the CDR3 covers 16 amino acids. Just the 48-base CDR3 DNA is kept, in frame starting at base 1. The germline V gene provides CDR1 MNHNS and CDR2 SASEGT. The junction carries 22 bases between V and J, which are trimmed by 7 bases and 6 bases respectively. Every donor was a healthy Caucasian. Three pairs of female monozygotic twins, all aged about 18 to 30 years, were included in the twin cohort. Miltenyi CD45RO+ enrichment and human naive T-cell isolation kits were used to isolate memory (CD45RO+) and naive T cells from PBMC. This sample also belongs to another study, concerning yellow fever vaccine responses in identical twins. As that second paper reports: According to the authors, in identical twins the way T cells responded to vaccination appeared partly convergent and partly personalized. In the study, vaccine-responding T cell clones were precisely tracked in identical twins.

The sequence is built from TRBV6-1 and TRBJ1-5; the D segment could be TRBD1, given 5 matching bases. The sample consisted of memory (CD45RO+) T cells sorted from blood. The sample's cell subset or site label, decoded: CD45RO+ enriched T cells. This TCR was sampled from a woman aged 18-29 years in good health. The nucleotide sequence reads as follows: TGTGCCAGCACTACGGACAAGGCCCCAATGGGTCAGCCCCAGCATTTT. Translated, this is CASTTDKAPMGQPQHF.